Below are 21 T cell receptor beta chains sequenced from a single sample in a study of regulatory T cells in long-lasting Graves disease. Indicated time point: persistent/refractory GD, antithyroid drugs over 5 years with positive TRAb. PBMC RNA was the source of the TCR library. HTBI primers from iRepertoire and Arm-PCR of CDR3 regions yielded the TCR beta libraries. One entry per CDR3 protein, called by TCRdb with MiXCR from the multiplex PCR reads. The sample contains over 350,000 distinct CDR3 sequences, about 20% of which appear only once. The input for sequencing was peripheral blood mononuclear cells (PBMCs), taken when the disease was refractory, from a patient treated with antithyroid drugs. The receptors here all came from a female donor with Graves disease.

There are a few counts of this clonotype. The V gene is TRBV30, the J gene TRBJ2-7; D is possibly TRBD2 (6 bases). The CDR3 consists of 17 residues. V gave up 0 bases and J gave up 1 base, with 19 bases separating them. CDR1 and CDR2 (germline): GTSNPN, SVGIG (reference sequence). The CDR3 coding sequence is TGTGCCTGGAGTGTACCCCGGAGTAGCGGAAGTTCCTACGAGCAGTACTTC. It encodes CAWSVPRSSGSSYEQYF.

This clonotype was seen many times. The chain's CDR3 is CASSVGLYEQYF. The CDR3 DNA follows: TGTGCCAGCAGCGTGGGACTCTACGAGCAGTACTTC. The chain is built from TRBV7-2 and TRBJ2-7, with D possibly matching TRBD2 (6 bases). Germline V gene lookup returns CDR1 SGHTA and CDR2 FQGNSA. CDR3 length: 12 residues. The ends were cut back, 5 bases at V and 3 bases at J, with 8 bases in the middle.

The CDR3 nucleotides read TGTGCCAGCAGCCAGGTAACACCGAGCTCCTACAATGAGCAGTTCTTC. Amino acid sequence: CASSQVTPSSYNEQFF. The rearrangement uses TRBV14 and TRBJ2-1; D gene uncertain. V was clipped by 3 bases and J by 0 bases, with 12 bases between them. CDR3 size: 16 residues. CDR1 is SGHDN, CDR2 FVKESK, per germline.

With regard to this clonotype: Likely a read error: the CDR3 ends without its conserved phenylalanine or tryptophan. V usage is TRBV6-5 and J usage is TRBJ1-1; D not certain. Germline CDR1 is MNHEY and CDR2 is SVGAGI. The CDR3 length is 13 residues. Trimming removed 2 bases from V and 6 bases from J, with 10 bases in between. Here the CDR3 reads CASSYTGLAEAFL. CDR3 nucleotides: TGTGCCAGCAGTTACACCGGCCTTGCTGAAGCTTTCCTT.

J is TRBJ1-2 and V is TRBV5-4, with 8 nucleotides matching TRBD1. This CDR3 has 16 amino acids. Germline V gene lookup returns CDR1 SGHNT and CDR2 YYREEE (reference sequence). Trimming at V came to 3 bases and at J to 3 bases, leaving 10 bases not matched to a gene. The CDR3 here is CASSSGDRGLHYGYTF. Written as DNA, the CDR3 is TGTGCCAGCAGCTCGGGTGACAGGGGACTTCACTATGGCTACACCTTC.

Turning to this clonotype: A much larger clonotype is one base distant, so this may be a read error. This rearrangement joins TRBV7-2 to TRBJ1-1, with a tentative D call TRBD1 (5 bases). The CDR3 has 13 residues. CDR1 is SGHTA, CDR2 FQGNSA, per germline. Trimming removed 5 bases from V and 7 bases from J, with 14 bases in between. CDR3 DNA: TGTGCCAGCAGCCGTGTAAGGGGCATTGAAGCTTTCTTT. It yields the protein CASSRVRGIEAFF.

V and J are TRBV6-1 and TRBJ1-5; tentative D call: TRBD1 (6 bases). The length of the CDR3 is 13 residues. Between the trimmed V and J ends, which lost 3 bases and 7 bases, there was a span of 10 bases. From germline, CDR1 is MNHNS and CDR2 SASEGT. The CDR3: CASSDPQGQPQHF. The CDR3, as DNA: TGTGCCAGCAGTGATCCACAGGGACAGCCCCAGCATTTT.

This chain connects TRBV29-1 to TRBJ2-7; D tentatively fits TRBD1 or TRBD2 (5 bases each). CDR1 and CDR2 from the germline V gene are SQVTM and ANQGSEA. Trimming took off 4 bases at V and 0 bases at J, with 10 bases between the two ends. The CDR3 length is 13 residues. Written as DNA, the CDR3 is TGCAGCGTTGTCAGGGCGGGCTCCTACGAGCAGTACTTC. Residues: CSVVRAGSYEQYF.

The DNA of the CDR3 is TGTGCCATTGGACAGGGCGACACTGAAGCTTTCTTT. Protein: CAIGQGDTEAFF. V and J are TRBV27 and TRBJ1-1; TRBD1 matches 8 bases. Germline loops: CDR1 MNHEY, CDR2 SMNVEV (reference sequence). This CDR3 is built from 12 residues. J gave up 3 bases and V 10 bases, and 4 bases lay outside the gene matches.

This clonotype was counted a single time. The genes are TRBV29-1 and TRBJ1-4; the D gene is possibly TRBD1 (5 bases). The V end lost 6 bases, the J end lost 10 bases, and 15 bases lay between the germline ends. The CDR3 is 12 amino acids. Looked up from germline, CDR1 is SQVTM and CDR2 is ANQGSEA. The CDR3 DNA reads TGCAGCGTGAACGCGGGGGAGGGAAAACTGTTTTTT. Translation gives CSVNAGEGKLFF.

J is TRBJ1-2 and V is TRBV3-1, with D perhaps TRBD1 (6 bases). Germline CDR1 is LGHDT and CDR2 is YNNKEL (reference sequence). There are 15 residues in the CDR3. Between the trimmed V and J ends, which lost 0 bases and 4 bases, there was a span of 12 bases. CDR3 in amino acids: CASSQDLEGVYGYTF. In DNA, the CDR3 is TGTGCCAGCAGCCAAGATCTGGAGGGGGTCTATGGCTACACCTTC.

This chain uses TRBV5-1 with TRBJ1-4; 8 nucleotides match TRBD1. The end of the DNA is better explained by TRBJ1-6, so the J call may be wrong. Germline assignment: CDR1 SGHRS and CDR2 YFSETQ. This CDR3 comprises 14 residues. This CDR3 is CASSVETGVSPLHF. The CDR3 DNA follows: TGCGCCAGCAGCGTCGAGACAGGGGTTTCACCCCTCCACTTT.

This clonotype appeared many times. The chain recombines TRBV27 with TRBJ1-2; D is unclear. V lost 8 bases, J lost 0 bases, and 16 bases lay in between. This CDR3 contains 15 residues. CDR1 MNHEY and CDR2 SMNVEV come from the germline V gene (reference sequence). The CDR3 loop is CASHFYQWTNYGYTF. In DNA, the CDR3 is TGTGCCAGCCATTTCTACCAGTGGACTAACTATGGCTACACCTTC.

This clonotype was picked up many times. This chain joins TRBV20-1 and TRBJ1-2; D might be TRBD1 (6 bases). CDR3 length: 13 residues. The germline V gene encodes CDR1 DFQATT and CDR2 SNEGSKA (reference sequence). V dropped 7 bases and J dropped 5 bases, with 17 bases sitting between them. CDR3 bases: TGCAGTGTCCCGCCGGGGGCAGCTTATGGCTACACCTTC. It codes for CSVPPGAAYGYTF.

This clonotype occurred a few times. The chain carries TRBV19 and TRBJ1-5, with D maybe TRBD1 (6 bases). The CDR3 consists of 15 residues. V lost 6 bases and J 4 bases, leaving 16 bases between the germline ends. Germline CDR1 reads LNHDA; CDR2 reads SQIVND (reference sequence). The CDR3 DNA is TGTGCCAGTAGCCCTCTAGGACAGTTGAATCAGCCCCAGCATTTT. Translated: CASSPLGQLNQPQHF.

The table lists this clonotype with a few counts. This sequence joins TRBV28 and TRBJ1-1; maybe TRBD1 (6 bases). Germline CDR1 reads MDHEN; CDR2 reads SYDVKM. V was trimmed by 4 bases and J by 1 base, leaving 25 bases between them. This CDR3 has 19 residues. The CDR3 is CASSSSLLIYTGTNTEAFF. Written as DNA, the CDR3 is TGTGCCAGCAGTTCTAGTCTCCTGATCTATACAGGGACGAACACTGAAGCTTTCTTT.

This clonotype was detected ten times or more. This sequence joins TRBV2 and TRBJ2-7; TRBD2 matches 7 bases. Germline V CDR1 and CDR2: SNHLY, FYNNEI. This CDR3 is built from 14 residues. Losses at the gene ends were 5 bases for V and 7 bases for J; bases not matched to a gene: 11. In nucleotides, the CDR3 is TGTGCCAGCAGTTACCTGGCGGGAGTTGGAGAGCAGTACTTC. This gives the protein CASSYLAGVGEQYF.

The V call is TRBV30, the J call TRBJ1-2; D gene uncertain. With 1 base removed from V and 8 bases from J, the gap between germline ends came to 8 bases. Germline CDR1 and CDR2: GTSNPN and SVGIG (reference sequence). This CDR3 region has 11 residues. CDR3 in DNA: TGTGCCTGGAGTGCGTTTGAAGGCTACACCTTC. Its protein is CAWSAFEGYTF. Looking up the rest from reference TRBV30 and TRBJ1-2 gives the full variable domain: SQTIHQWPATLVQPVGSPLSLECTVEGTSNPNLYWYRQAAGRGLQLLFYSVGIGQISSEVPQNLSASRPQDRQFILSSKKLLLSDSGFYLCAWSAFEGYTFGSGTRLTVV.

This clonotype was seen repeatedly, ten times or more. The genes are TRBV5-1 and TRBJ1-1; D not resolved. Germline V lookup: CDR1 SGHRS, CDR2 YFSETQ. This CDR3 is built from 14 residues. Trimming pared 4 bases from V and 6 bases from J, leaving 16 bases between. CDR3 amino acids: CASSLFLEGPEAFF. The CDR3 coding sequence is TGCGCCAGCAGCCTTTTCCTGGAAGGCCCTGAAGCTTTCTTT.

V gene TRBV20-1 combines with J gene TRBJ1-1; D gene uncertain. V was shortened by 8 bases and J by 1 base, with 8 bases between the two germline ends. The length of the CDR3 is 11 residues. Germline CDR1 is DFQATT and CDR2 is SNEGSKA (reference sequence). CDR3 region: CSQRQNTEAFF. The CDR3 DNA sequence: TGCAGTCAGAGACAGAACACTGAAGCTTTCTTT.

The rearrangement uses TRBV6-1 and TRBJ2-7, with 11 bases identical to TRBD2. Germline loops: CDR1 MNHNS, CDR2 SASEGT. This CDR3 has 16 amino acids. The V gene end was trimmed by 8 bases and the J gene end by 4 bases; junction bases not matched to a gene: 13. For the CDR3, the DNA is TGTGCCAGCGCAAAAGGACCGGGACTAGCGGAATACGAGCAGTACTTC. Protein product: CASAKGPGLAEYEQYF.